This is a list of T cell receptor beta chains from one sample in a study of post-analysis software for immune sequencing data. MiXCR, run by TCRdb on the PCR reads, gives a single entry per CDR3 protein. The sample includes about 460,000 distinct CDR3 sequences, approximately 46% of them seen just once. The sample was blood. These receptor sequences come from a girl aged 5 to 17 with multiple sclerosis. Both conserved end residues are part of each CDR3. Fields, in order: J gene, D gene, clone size, V gene, CDR3 DNA, CDR3 protein. The D gene is left open where the match is weak. The size entry is marked missing in some rows and otherwise reads once, few, many or a size class.

j_gene: TRBJ2-3
d_gene: NA
abundance: few
v_gene: TRBV5-1
CDR3nt: TGCGCCAGCAGCCCCGGCGTCTTGTCCCTAGGCACAGATACGCAGTATTTT
CDR3aa: CASSPGVLSLGTDTQYF

j_gene: TRBJ2-7
d_gene: NA
abundance: few
v_gene: TRBV20-1
CDR3nt: TGCAGTGTTTACGGGAGCTCCTACGAGCAGTACTTC
CDR3aa: CSVYGSSYEQYF

j_gene: TRBJ1-4
d_gene: NA
abundance: few
v_gene: TRBV25-1
CDR3nt: TGTGCCAGCAGTGAATTAAACAGATCAACTAATGAAAAACTGTTTTTT
CDR3aa: CASSELNRSTNEKLFF

j_gene: TRBJ2-1
d_gene: NA
abundance: few
v_gene: TRBV28
CDR3nt: TGTGCCAGCAGTTTACCCCACGGGGCCGACAATGAGCAGTTCTTC
CDR3aa: CASSLPHGADNEQFF

j_gene: TRBJ1-1
d_gene: NA
abundance: NA
v_gene: TRBV28
CDR3nt: TGTGCCAGCAGCACCGGACAGACTGAAGCTTTCTTT
CDR3aa: CASSTGQTEAFF

j_gene: TRBJ2-1
d_gene: NA
abundance: NA
v_gene: TRBV6-1
CDR3nt: TGTGCCGGCAGCGAAGGGGACCAGCGGGTTGAGCAGTTCTTC
CDR3aa: CAGSEGDQRVEQFF

j_gene: TRBJ2-7
d_gene: TRBD2
abundance: NA
v_gene: TRBV6-2/TRBV6-3
CDR3nt: TGTGCCAGCAGCCTTACAACGGGGGGTCCCTACGAGCAGTACTTC
CDR3aa: CASSLTTGGPYEQYF

j_gene: TRBJ2-1
d_gene: TRBD2
abundance: NA
v_gene: TRBV28
CDR3nt: TGTGCCATCACCCGGCTAGCGGGGATGAATAATGAGCAGTTCTTC
CDR3aa: CAITRLAGMNNEQFF

j_gene: TRBJ2-7
d_gene: NA
abundance: NA
v_gene: TRBV29-1
CDR3nt: TGCAGCGTTGAGGTCTCGGGTTTACCCTACGAGCAGTACTTC
CDR3aa: CSVEVSGLPYEQYF

j_gene: TRBJ1-2
d_gene: NA
abundance: NA
v_gene: TRBV20-1
CDR3nt: TGCAGTGCTCCTCTCGGGGGGGCTCGGGGCTACACCTTC
CDR3aa: CSAPLGGARGYTF

j_gene: TRBJ1-1
d_gene: TRBD1
abundance: NA
v_gene: TRBV7-9
CDR3nt: TGTGCCAGCAGCCAATATCGAACAGGGGGCACTGAAGCTTTCTTT
CDR3aa: CASSQYRTGGTEAFF

j_gene: TRBJ2-1
d_gene: TRBD2
abundance: NA
v_gene: TRBV24-1
CDR3nt: TGTGCCGCCAGTGACCCGACTAGCGGGAGCATCCATGAGCAGTTCTTC
CDR3aa: CAASDPTSGSIHEQFF

j_gene: TRBJ1-5
d_gene: NA
abundance: NA
v_gene: TRBV27
CDR3nt: TGTGCCAGCAGGCTTGGGGGATATAGCAATCAGCCCCAGCATTTT
CDR3aa: CASRLGGYSNQPQHF

j_gene: TRBJ1-1
d_gene: NA
abundance: once
v_gene: TRBV7-9
CDR3nt: TGTGCCAGCATCCCCCGAAGTTTCTTGAACACTGAAGCTTTCTTT
CDR3aa: CASIPRSFLNTEAFF

j_gene: TRBJ2-1
d_gene: NA
abundance: few
v_gene: TRBV12-3/TRBV12-4
CDR3nt: TGTGCGACGGCCGGGGCAGGGGGGAATGAGCAGTTCTTC
CDR3aa: CATAGAGGNEQFF

j_gene: TRBJ2-7
d_gene: NA
abundance: few
v_gene: TRBV6-5
CDR3nt: TGTGCCAGCAGTTACCCGCCGTCCGAGCAGTACTTC
CDR3aa: CASSYPPSEQYF

j_gene: TRBJ2-3
d_gene: NA
abundance: NA
v_gene: TRBV7-9
CDR3nt: TGTGCCAGCCCCGGCCAGACCACAGATACGCAGTATTTT
CDR3aa: CASPGQTTDTQYF

j_gene: TRBJ2-7
d_gene: NA
abundance: few
v_gene: TRBV7-3
CDR3nt: TGTGCCAGCAGCTCCCTGGTAGTCTGCACGTACTTC
CDR3aa: CASSSLVVCTYF

j_gene: TRBJ2-3
d_gene: NA
abundance: NA
v_gene: TRBV4-3
CDR3nt: TGCGCCAGCAGCCAAGATCGAACAGATACGCAGTATTTT
CDR3aa: CASSQDRTDTQYF

j_gene: TRBJ2-1
d_gene: NA
abundance: NA
v_gene: TRBV25-1
CDR3nt: TGTGCCAGCTACGGGGCTTACAATGAGCAGTTCTTC
CDR3aa: CASYGAYNEQFF

j_gene: TRBJ1-1
d_gene: TRBD1
abundance: NA
v_gene: TRBV7-9
CDR3nt: TGTGCCAGCAGCCCTCGACAGGGACGAACAACTGAAGCTTTCTTT
CDR3aa: CASSPRQGRTTEAFF

j_gene: TRBJ2-5
d_gene: NA
abundance: NA
v_gene: TRBV10-3
CDR3nt: TGTGCCATCAGTAACCCGCAGGGAGCGGAGACCCAGTACTTC
CDR3aa: CAISNPQGAETQYF

j_gene: TRBJ1-2
d_gene: NA
abundance: NA
v_gene: TRBV9
CDR3nt: TGTGCCAGCAGCGTAAGAGAGTTTAGGGGAGAAGGCTACACCTTC
CDR3aa: CASSVREFRGEGYTF